The rows below give T cell receptor beta chains drawn from one sample of a study of T cells after somatic rescue of genetic block. The protocol was immunoSEQ multiplex PCR, while the TCRdb copy is restricted to in-frame clones and leaves out a portion. The sample includes several thousand clones, 80% of them seen just once. The sequenced sample was peripheral blood mononuclear cells (PBMCs). These receptors originate from a boy younger than 18. The CDR3 runs from the conserved cysteine through the conserved F or W. The D gene is left open where the match is weak. Expanded clones get a size class; other rows say once, few or many, or leave the size out.

>TRBV15|-|-|TRBJ2-7
CATSRGYSLYEQYF
>TRBV7-4|few|-|TRBJ1-6
CASSLGKQDPDAYNSPLHF
>TRBV19|once|TRBD2|TRBJ2-1
CASSPGLASNEQFF
>TRBV19|-|-|TRBJ1-1
CASSYRESAFF
>TRBV29-1|-|TRBD1|TRBJ1-3
CSVEAPPRGPSGNTIYF
>TRBV2|-|TRBD1|TRBJ1-2
CASSRDSGGGGYTF
>TRBV2|-|-|TRBJ1-2
CASSEGFWVDGYTF
>TRBV7-9|-|-|TRBJ2-7
CASSSPPQGSYEQYF
>TRBV28|-|-|TRBJ2-7
CASSSGEQYF
>TRBV12-1|large|-|TRBJ2-7
CASSSRHRFSYEQYF
>TRBV7-9|-|-|TRBJ2-7
CASSFGGEPYF
>TRBV2|-|TRBD1|TRBJ1-4
CASSRTGGRTGEKLFF
>TRBV2|-|-|TRBJ2-7
CASMSQNTYEQYF
>TRBV5-1|-|-|TRBJ1-2
CASSPTSGDGYTF